The 17 T cell receptor beta chains listed next were all sequenced from one sample in a study of blood T cell repertoires in COVID-19. Measured with immunoSEQ multiplex PCR; TCRdb has only the in-frame clones, and not every one. The sample records roughly 190,000 clones, 85% to 90% being singletons. The sample taken for sequencing was peripheral blood. These receptors originate from a woman aged 80 or over in a cohort sampled during active or convalescent COVID-19.

This sequence joins TRBV7-2 and TRBJ1-5, with TRBD1 identical over 7 bases. V lost 5 bases and J lost 5; bases outside the gene matches: 3. The V gene's germline CDR1 is SGHTA and CDR2 FQGNSA. CDR3 length: 13 residues. The CDR3 region is CASSIGTDQPQHF. The DNA for the CDR3 is TGTGCCAGCAGCATTGGGACAGATCAGCCCCAGCATTTT. The full variable domain, in which reference TRBV7-2 and TRBJ1-5 provide the parts outside the CDR3, is GAGVSQSPSNKVTEKGKDVELRCDPISGHTALYWYRQSLGQGLEFLIYFQGNSAPDKSGLPSDRFSAERTGGSVSTLTIQRTQQEDSAVYLCASSIGTDQPQHFGDGTRLSIL.

The CDR3 region is CASSLEPGQGYGYTF. In DNA, the CDR3 is TGTGCCAGCAGCTTAGAACCGGGACAGGGGTATGGCTACACCTTC. The chain joins TRBV7-9 to TRBJ1-2; 10 nucleotides match TRBD1. The germline CDR1 and CDR2 sequences are SEHNR and FQNEAQ (reference sequence). The CDR3 is made up of 15 amino acids. Germline trimming cut 1 base from V and 5 bases from J; bases unmatched to any gene: 4.

This clone has only one observation. This rearrangement joins TRBV12-3 or TRBV12-4 to TRBJ1-2, with TRBD1 as a possible D gene (5 bases). This CDR3 comprises 13 residues. Trimming stripped 6 bases from V and 8 bases from J, with 16 bases between. The DNA for the CDR3 is TGTGCCAGCAGCCTCAGGGTCGTGGAGGGCTACACCTTC. It encodes CASSLRVVEGYTF.

The V call is TRBV18, the J call TRBJ2-3; D is possibly TRBD1 (5 bases). The CDR3 contains 15 residues. Germline V CDR1 and CDR2: KGHSH, LQKENI. V shed 0 bases and J shed 8 bases, with 15 bases lying between them. CDR3 bases: TGTGCCAGCTCACCACCGTCGGTAGGGCAGGGTACGCAGTATTTT. Translated, it gives CASSPPSVGQGTQYF.

This chain uses TRBV27 with TRBJ1-1; D may be TRBD1 (5 bases). This CDR3 is 13 amino acids long. The germline CDR1 and CDR2 sequences are MNHEY and SMNVEV (reference sequence). The V and J ends lost 3 bases and 5 bases respectively, with 10 bases between them. The CDR3 loop reads CASSLGGSTEAFF. The CDR3 DNA is TGTGCCAGCAGTTTGGGGGGTAGTACTGAAGCTTTCTTT.

The rearrangement joins TRBV4-3 to TRBJ1-5, with unresolved D. The CDR3 extends over 15 amino acids. Trimming shortened V by 1 base and J by 6 bases, and 13 bases separated the two germline ends. Germline-derived CDR1 and CDR2 are LGHNA and YSLEER. The CDR3 is CASSQVYRPLQPQHF. The CDR3 nucleotides read TGCGCCAGCAGCCAAGTCTACAGACCCCTTCAGCCCCAGCATTTT.

This chain links TRBV6-1 with TRBJ2-1, with TRBD2 identical over 8 bases. CDR3 length equals 17 residues. Germline V gives CDR1 MNHNS, CDR2 SASEGT. The V gene end was trimmed by 4 bases and the J gene end by 3 bases; junction bases not matched to a gene: 11. CDR3 nucleotide sequence: TGTGCCAGCAGTGGGTATCAGCGGGAGACACGCTACAATGAGCAGTTCTTC. Translating gives CASSGYQRETRYNEQFF.

Points on this clone: A read error may account for a junction end that differs from germline. The gene calls are TRBV7-7 and TRBJ2-2, with a possible D match to TRBD1 (6 bases). The CDR3 has 15 amino acids. The germline V gene encodes CDR1 SSHAT and CDR2 FNYEAQ (reference sequence). DNA for the CDR3: TGTGCTAGCAGCCCATGGACAGCGAACACCGGGGAGCTGTTTTTT. Its translation: CASSPWTANTGELFF.

This clone was seen a few times. This CDR3 is CASNQQGPSYEQYF. CDR3 DNA: TGTGCCAGTAATCAACAGGGTCCCTCCTACGAGCAGTACTTC. The J gene is TRBJ2-7, the V gene TRBV11-3, with a tentative D call TRBD1 (6 bases). CDR3 length: 14 residues. Germline lookup yields CDR1 SGHNT and CDR2 YENEEA. The V end was cut by 9 bases, the J end by 0 bases, with 15 bases between.

This rearrangement joins TRBV9 to TRBJ2-1, with TRBD1 matching 8 bases. Trimming took 3 bases from V and 10 from J; bases not matched to a gene: 15. Germline-derived CDR1 and CDR2 are SGDLS and YYNGEE. The CDR3 has 16 residues. CDR3 amino acids: CASSAGGRAGGGEQFF. CDR3 nucleotide sequence: TGTGCCAGCAGCGCCGGAGGTCGTGCAGGGGGCGGGGAGCAGTTCTTC.

This chain connects TRBV7-9 to TRBJ2-5, with 10 positions matching TRBD1. With V trimmed by 5 bases and J by 2 bases, 5 bases remained unmatched. The CDR3 totals 15 residues. Germline V gives CDR1 SEHNR, CDR2 FQNEAQ (reference sequence). The CDR3 loop is CASSAGQGVQETQYF. DNA for the CDR3: TGTGCCAGCAGCGCTGGACAGGGGGTGCAAGAGACCCAGTACTTC. Full variable domain (outside the CDR3, taken from reference TRBV7-9 and TRBJ2-5): DTGVSQNPRHKITKRGQNVTFRCDPISEHNRLYWYRQTLGQGPEFLTYFQNEAQLEKSRLLSDRFSAERPKGSFSTLEIQRTEQGDSAMYLCASSAGQGVQETQYFGPGTRLLVL.

This chain links TRBV7-2 with TRBJ2-5; 11 bases agree with TRBD2. Germline CDR1 reads SGHTA; CDR2 reads FQGNSA. The CDR3 loop spans 18 amino acids. Unmatched junction bases numbered 11, after V lost 4 bases and J lost 1 base. Here the CDR3 DNA reads TGTGCCAGCAGCTCCGGGACTAGCGGAGCGAGACTCCAAGAGACCCAGTACTTC. Its translation: CASSSGTSGARLQETQYF. Full variable domain (remainder filled in from reference TRBV7-2 and TRBJ2-5): GAGVSQSPSNKVTEKGKDVELRCDPISGHTALYWYRQSLGQGLEFLIYFQGNSAPDKSGLPSDRFSAERTGGSVSTLTIQRTQQEDSAVYLCASSSGTSGARLQETQYFGPGTRLLVL.

This clone was recorded only once. The CDR3: CASSEATDTWAFF. The CDR3 DNA reads TGTGCCAGCAGTGAAGCGACAGACACCTGGGCTTTCTTT. The gene calls are TRBV6-1 and TRBJ1-1, with D perhaps matching TRBD1 (5 bases). Deletions cut 0 bases from V and 11 bases from J, with 13 bases between. CDR1 is MNHNS and CDR2 is SASEGT in the germline V gene. The CDR3 covers 13 residues.

J is TRBJ2-3 and V is TRBV18, with D perhaps TRBD2 (5 bases). The germline V gene encodes CDR1 KGHSH and CDR2 LQKENI. V gave up 1 base and J gave up 3 bases, with 17 bases separating them. The CDR3 is 17 residues long. The CDR3 DNA follows: TGTGCCAGCTCACCACTAATGACCACGAGAGGGACAGATACGCAGTATTTT. Translating it yields CASSPLMTTRGTDTQYF.

The V gene is TRBV12-3 or TRBV12-4, the J gene TRBJ1-1, with TRBD1 matching over 7 bases. The V segment lost 5 bases and the J segment 5 bases; nucleotides outside the gene matches: 5. This CDR3 has 13 residues. This CDR3 reads CASSQDRETEAFF. Here the CDR3 DNA reads TGTGCCAGCAGTCAAGACAGGGAAACTGAAGCTTTCTTT.

This chain connects TRBV27 to TRBJ2-1; TRBD1 matches 7 bases. V dropped 6 bases and J dropped 2; count of bases not matched to a gene: 4. The CDR3 covers 14 residues. CDR1 MNHEY and CDR2 SMNVEV come from the germline V gene (reference sequence). The CDR3, as DNA: TGTGCCAGCAGACAGGGGCGCACCTACAATGAGCAGTTCTTC. Translated: CASRQGRTYNEQFF.

This chain links TRBV12-5 with TRBJ1-2, with a tentative D call TRBD1 (5 bases). V was clipped by 2 bases and J by 6 bases, with 13 bases between them. CDR1 and CDR2 from the germline V gene are LGHNT and FRNRAP. CDR3 length: 14 amino acids. This CDR3 reads CASGLPQGGNGYTF. In DNA, the CDR3 is TGTGCTAGTGGTTTGCCCCAGGGTGGGAATGGCTACACCTTC.